This T cell receptor beta chain emerged from a study of cytomegalovirus exposure and HLA in healthy donors (dated by TCRdb to the late 2010s). With regard to the full study: In an earlier analysis of some 610 of the donors, 276 Gb of sequence data and approximately 100 million unique TCR beta sequences from roughly 200 million T cells were reported. An early release that covered more than 550 HLA-typed donors contained about 300 gigabases of sequencing data and 65 million to 100 million unique TCR sequences. Of the roughly 400 genotyped donors, around 81% fell in the genetic ancestry cluster associated with self-reported Caucasian donors. The study aimed to test whether signatures of past pathogen exposure could be identified by cataloging public T cell receptors. The T cell repertoires of 666 subjects were profiled by immunosequencing and related to cytomegalovirus serostatus. A separate validation cohort of roughly 110 different subjects was used in addition to the 666-subject first cohort. The study combined high-throughput TCR immunosequencing, statistical association of individual TCRs with disease status, and machine learning to predict cytomegalovirus infection status. In a later analysis, previously published TCR beta repertoires from more than 500 donors were re-analyzed and high-resolution HLA genotyping was added so that TCR occurrence patterns could be studied. Rather than drawing on any new phenotypic data, the later analysis identified candidate immune exposures from TCR beta sequences and the way those sequences occurred across donors. An earlier analysis of 587 of the donors applied high-throughput TCR beta sequencing to assess whether each TCR beta V gene segment acted as functional or pseudogenic. Donor age, sex, ethnicity and CMV serostatus were compiled alongside the repertoire data. In a later genetic analysis, genome-wide SNP genotypes for about 55% of the roughly 700 donors were used, and that subset was treated as a discovery cohort. All discovery cohort repertoires had been generated on a single sequencing platform. Both class I and class II loci were covered by HLA typing, at four-digit resolution. The number of donors typed differed by locus, with 629-630 for A, B, C, DRB1 and DQB1, around 500 for DQA1, nearly 610 for DPA1, and over 400 for DPB1. Because of strong linkage in the cohort, roughly five DR-DQ haplotypes were treated as single units for association and clustering. Across about 370 genotyped donors of the cohort, an average of about 240,000 unique TCR beta nucleotide sequences per donor were sequenced, and roughly 17% of those sequences were non-productive.

Receptors were amplified or captured by the immunoSEQ multiplex PCR assay. A mixture of 60 forward primers for TCR Vbeta segments and 13 reverse primers for TCR Jbeta segments was used in the multiplex PCR. A multiplex PCR assay on genomic DNA amplified the CDR3 region of rearranged TCR beta genes. The Illumina HiSeq System was used to sequence the amplified TCR beta libraries as 87-base-pair reads. In the authors' own workflow: A later analysis counted some 74 million unique TCR beta chains across the 690 or so repertoires, and around 9.9 million of these chains were shared by at least two donors. A nearest-neighbor algorithm error-corrected the raw reads and collapsed the reads into unique sequences, merging closely related sequences to remove PCR and sequencing errors. V, D and J gene segments were assigned by aligning CDR3 sequences to IMGT reference sequences. For a sequence to be retained, a match of at least six nucleotides to both a V gene segment and a J gene segment was required. Rearrangements were classified as productive when the CDR3 lacked stop codons and remained in frame with V and J, and all other rearrangements were classified as non-productive. CDR3 was defined by IMGT convention, running from the second conserved V-encoded cysteine to the conserved J-encoded phenylalanine. The earlier analysis of 587 of the donors excluded sequences that lacked an unambiguous match to a single V gene segment. In an earlier analysis of approximately 550 of the donors, V segments were called functional above 56.7% productive rearrangements and were called segregating when the between-donor standard deviation exceeded 5%. To diagnose cytomegalovirus status from the catalog of TCR beta chain sequences, a statistical classification framework was built. A later analysis assigned V and J genes by comparing TCR nucleotide sequences with IMGT/GENE-DB human TR gene sequences. The TCRdist pipeline was used in a later analysis to assign CDR3 sequences and most-parsimonious VDJ recombination scenarios. A later analysis defined each TCR beta chain by its CDR3 amino acid sequence plus V-gene family, and excluded reads lacking a unique V-gene family. A later analysis removed 500 to 600 highly shared, low-generation-probability nucleotide sequences to deal with suspected cross-contamination and a sequencing artifact. In a later analysis, a clonal expansion index was calculated for each public chain from normalized within-repertoire ranks of inferred template counts. A later analysis computed generation probabilities with a VDJ recombination model fitted to out-of-frame rearrangements, and checked the results against IGoR. A later analysis scored TCR-TCR, TCR-HLA and TCR-CMV co-occurrence with hypergeometric tests, applying a repertoire-size bias correction to TCR pairs. In a later analysis, false discovery rates were estimated by permuting HLA or CMV assignments 20 times. In a later analysis, co-occurring TCRs were grouped with DBSCAN, and TCRdist sequence similarity was added when clustering was performed within HLA-allele-positive subsets. Repertoires with fewer than 30,000 or more than 120,000 public chains were left out of co-occurrence clustering, as were about five repertoires with anomalous nucleotide sharing. Sourced from immuneACCESS, this table was stored by TCRdb with only in-frame sequences that have V and J called. A share of the clones is absent; for the studies checked, an unresolved V gene accounts for under half, and the remainder has no known explanation. V and J calls plus clone size are reproduced from that table; the DNA served to infer D and trimming. Counted in this sample were 200,000 to 250,000 clones; 70% to 85% of them appeared once. The ten largest account for 3% to 4.5% of the sample.

About this clone itself: No cognate antigen has been identified for it. Qualities for individual bases were not recorded, and no much larger clone is one base off.

At the junction V is shortened by 1 base and J by 0 bases, with 14 bases in between. From the cysteine through the phenylalanine, the CDR3 covers 17 amino acids. Kept here is only the CDR3 DNA, which spans 51 bases and is read in frame from base 1. In the germline V gene (reference sequence), CDR1 corresponds to SGHNT and CDR2 to YYREEE. The cohort comprised around 700 healthy bone marrow donors. Cohort members were all nominally healthy when sampled, although unrecorded immune exposures were likely present. The donor was CMV seronegative and was included in the group of a few hundred seronegative cohort members. A peripheral blood sample was provided by each donor, and peripheral blood mononuclear cells were used for TCR beta sequencing. The Qiagen DNeasy Blood Extraction Kit was used to extract genomic DNA from the blood cell samples. Overall study outcomes, separate from this receptor: The earlier analysis of about 600 of the donors excluded over 15 rarely observed V segments, including chromosome 9 orphons, because counts were too low. Several of the top co-occurrence clusters appeared to be linked to parvovirus B19, influenza, CMV and Epstein-Barr virus, according to a later analysis. In both the original and validation cohorts, the classifier was reported to diagnose cytomegalovirus status with high specificity and sensitivity. According to a later analysis, TCR association rates differed among HLA loci, with DRB1 alleles showing the most associated TCRs and HLA-C alleles showing the fewest. Only TCR beta chains were sequenced in this cohort, and the absence of alpha or paired-chain data limited detectable features. When HLA alleles, especially DR and DQ, strongly co-occurred, TCR associations were difficult to assign to individual alleles. Compared with equally common non-associated chains, HLA-associated TCR beta chains in a later analysis were more clonally expanded and had lower generation probabilities. In vitro tests confirmed that a few of the cytomegalovirus-associated TCR beta chains recognize cytomegalovirus antigens. HLA typing was unavailable for some donors at each locus, so association tests used only the typed subset. Roughly uniform sequencing depth across donors was assumed in presence/absence analyses, although this assumption may not hold. Most TCR sequences were observed very rarely across donors, whereas some public TCRs were present in many individuals. V-gene and J-gene trimming of TCR beta chains was associated with a missense DCLRE1C variant in a later genetic analysis, and the association was replicated in an independent cohort. It was suggested by the authors that the approach could potentially be generalized to other disease states and immunological phenotypes. According to a later genetic analysis, donors in an Asian-associated ancestry cluster had fewer N-insertions in productive TCRs than the approximately 630-donor mean. The sequencing pipeline was judged likely to have produced a cluster of highly shared sequence variants as a technical artifact. A further reported finding was that TCR beta sequences accurately predicted the HLA-A and HLA-B alleles for most subjects in the first cohort. Some IMGT-functional V segments, including TRBV6-2 and TRBV6-3, could not be told apart with the 87-base-pair reads, so those segments were excluded. Immune exposure information for the cohort was limited to CMV serostatus. A total of 164 TCR beta chains were listed by the study as associated with cytomegalovirus. In a later analysis, 16,951 TCR beta sequences were associated with specific HLA alleles at a false discovery rate of 0.05. Linkage disequilibrium might explain the correlated functional status among segregating V segments, but an unknown experimental factor could not be excluded. In a later analysis, most CMV-associated TCR beta chains were found to appear HLA-restricted, with HLA associations seemingly driven largely by CMV exposure. In an earlier analysis of roughly 500 of the donors, most TCR beta V segments appeared in productive rearrangements about 87% or about 30% of the time, broadly matching IMGT annotations.

Recombination joined TRBV5-4 with TRBJ1-3, with the D gene uncertain. What was sequenced was PBMCs. This clonotype originated in a male donor in good health and CMV-seronegative. CDR3 region: CASSLNPGLSSGNTIYF. The DNA is TGTGCCAGCAGCTTGAATCCAGGCCTGAGCTCTGGAAACACCATATATTTT.